This T cell receptor beta chain comes out of a study of post-analysis software for immune sequencing data. Study-wide points: Normalized Chao1 diversity in multiple sclerosis patients fell significantly below that of controls.

TCR beta cDNA libraries included unique molecular identifiers. Each CDR3 protein gets one entry after TCRdb re-called the PCR reads with MiXCR. The data contain approximately 360,000 distinct CDR3 sequences, approximately 38% of them singletons. This clonotype was found many times. The target antigen is unknown. The sequenced sample consisted of blood. The source of this sequence is a girl aged 10 to 17 with multiple sclerosis.

DNA of the CDR3: TGTGCCAGCAGCGCACAGGGGGCCTACGAGCAGTACTTC. This sequence encodes CASSAQGAYEQYF. The rearrangement joins TRBV9 to TRBJ2-7, with 8 bases matching TRBD1. Germline V gene data show CDR1 as SGDLS and CDR2 as YYNGEE. The CDR3 length is 13 residues. V lost 3 bases to trimming and J lost 2 bases; unmatched junction nucleotides: 1.